A single TCR beta chain is shown here with its context. This clonotype was counted a few times. Its target antigen remains unknown. Per-nucleotide qualities are absent, and no much larger clonotype sits a single base away. Deletion took 1 base off V and 6 bases off J, with a span of 7 bases between the germline ends. The germline V gene supplies CDR1 SGHVS and CDR2 FQNEAQ. The CDR3, cysteine through phenylalanine, is 13 amino acids long. Kept here is only the CDR3 DNA, which spans 39 bases and is read in frame from base 1. TCRdb lists the instrument as Illumina NovaSeq 6000. TCRalpha and TCRbeta cDNA libraries were built by 5'RACE with constant-segment primers, adding sample barcodes and unique molecular identifiers. Trizol reagent was used to extract RNA from every sample. The libraries were amplified in two PCR steps, and the second step added a second sample barcode and Illumina TruSeq adapters. The libraries were sequenced on an Illumina NovaSeq using 2 x 150 bp paired-end reads. Per the authors' processing: With migec v1.2.7, reads were demultiplexed and then collapsed into UMI-guided consensus sequences. Using mixcr v2.1.11, the UMI consensuses were aligned to TRA and TRB V and J templates and assembled into clonotypes. A clonotype was counted as expanded or contracted only when both edgeR and NoisET called the clonotype significant, with the noise models trained on biological replicates. For edgeR calls, the cutoffs were a false discovery rate-adjusted p below 0.01 and a log2 fold-change threshold of 1. As an exploratory analysis of dynamics, max-normalized trajectories of the 1000 most abundant clonotypes were examined by PCA with hierarchical clustering. Separately sequenced CD4+ and CD8+ repertoires were used to assign a CD4 or CD8 phenotype to each responding clone. TCRdb ran its own pipeline on the public reads, namely fastp trimming at Q25 and MiXCR clone calling, and kept in-frame beta chains. Each CDR3 protein gets just one entry, which takes the most common genes and DNA from the rows behind it. TCRdb, rather than the study authors, made the V and J calls. A total of about 500,000 distinct CDR3 sequences appear in this sample, approximately 20% of them only once. Around an eighth of the sample is in the top ten clones.

The data derive from a study of T-cell memory formation after mild COVID-19 (dated by TCRdb to about 2021). Regarding the complete study: TCR sequence clusters from the two donors were found to be largely donor specific. In a couple of donors, T-cell clones that expanded and contracted after mild COVID-19 were tracked by sequencing TCRalpha and TCRbeta repertoires over time. The cohort was made up of two young adult volunteers, one female and one male, who were previously healthy.

Ficoll-Paque density gradient centrifugation was the method used to isolate PBMCs. Results the study describes overall, beyond this receptor: Clones that contracted from day 15 to 85 showed balanced CD4/CD8 phenotypes, whereas a second wave of clones that expanded from day 15 to 37 leaned towards CD4+. Some responding clones were detected in pre-infection memory, suggesting pre-existing cross-reactive memory T cells joined the SARS-CoV-2 response. Whether the second-wave clones peaking on day 37 were SARS-CoV-2 specific was not confirmed. The study covered only a couple of mild cases, and larger cohorts including severe cases with pre-infection samples were considered necessary. Contracting CD4+ clones appeared mostly in the CM and EM memory subsets, whereas CD8+ clones were enriched in EMRA.

The source is an adult woman who had mild COVID-19 (a few samples of this study predate the infection). The sample titles of this study are shuffled in the database, so cell type and time point are left out; the donor was told from shared clones. Sequencing input: PBMCs or a T cell subset sorted from them (not recorded which). Recombination joined TRBV7-8 with TRBJ1-5; no D gene can be assigned with confidence. The nucleotide sequence is TGTGCCAGCAGCTTAGGGGAACGTCAGCCCCAGCATTTT. This gives the protein CASSLGERQPQHF.